The 17 T cell receptor beta chains presented below share a single source sample, sequenced in a study of identical twins. TCRdb called the 5' RACE reads again in MiXCR, with one record for every CDR3 protein. This sample carries just under 550,000 distinct CDR3 sequences, roughly 15% of them seen once, and the ten largest clones take roughly 0.43%. These data also formed part of another study, on yellow fever vaccine responses in identical twins.

Sequencing input: CD4+ T cells sorted from blood. The receptor set was obtained from a woman aged 18-29 years in good health.

The chain is built from TRBV10-3 and TRBJ2-2; the D gene could be TRBD1 or TRBD2 (5 bases each). CDR3 length: 15 amino acids. With 4 bases removed from V and 3 bases from J, the gap between germline ends came to 12 bases. The germline CDR1 and CDR2 sequences are ENHRY and SYGVKD. The CDR3 DNA reads as TGTGCCATCAGTGTCACAGGAGGATACACCGGGGAGCTGTTTTTT. Protein product: CAISVTGGYTGELFF.

The chain uses TRBV10-3 and TRBJ1-4; no firm D call. CDR3 length: 15 residues. Trimming left V 10 bases short and J 1 base short, with 16 bases between. The germline V gene encodes CDR1 ENHRY and CDR2 SYGVKD. DNA for the CDR3: TGTGCCACCACCTCGGGAGCGGGAACTAATGAAAAACTGTTTTTT. Translated: CATTSGAGTNEKLFF.

The V call is TRBV12-3 or TRBV12-4, the J call TRBJ1-3; a weak D match, TRBD1 (5 bases). The CDR3 length is 15 residues. V shed 3 bases and J shed 3 bases, with 12 bases lying between them. CDR3 sequence: CASSFQGISGNTIYF. CDR3 in DNA: TGTGCCAGCAGTTTTCAGGGAATAAGTGGAAACACCATATATTTT.

This chain connects TRBV6-5 to TRBJ2-1, with 9 bases aligning to TRBD2. CDR1 is MNHEY and CDR2 is SVGAGI in the germline V gene. J lost 7 bases, V lost 0 bases, and 10 bases had no gene match. The CDR3 is 17 amino acids. The CDR3 loop reads CASSYSTAASGKNEQFF. The CDR3 DNA follows: TGTGCCAGCAGTTACTCGACTGCGGCTAGCGGGAAAAATGAGCAGTTCTTC.

There are a few counts of this clonotype. The rearrangement uses TRBV28 and TRBJ1-6, with D uncertain. The V and J ends lost 3 bases and 6 bases respectively, with 6 bases between them. Looked up from germline, CDR1 is MDHEN and CDR2 is SYDVKM. The CDR3 is 13 residues long. The DNA for the CDR3 is TGTGCCAGCAGTTTTGCGGCTAATTCACCCCTCCACTTT. This codes for CASSFAANSPLHF.

This sequence joins TRBV10-3 and TRBJ2-7; TRBD1 agrees at 7 bases. The CDR3 has 13 residues. V dropped 5 bases and J dropped 5; count of bases not matched to a gene: 6. The germline gives CDR1 ENHRY, CDR2 SYGVKD. The chain's CDR3 is CAISQTGVHEQYF. The CDR3 region has the DNA TGTGCCATCAGTCAAACAGGGGTCCACGAGCAGTACTTC.

This clonotype was detected a few times. This rearrangement joins TRBV10-3 to TRBJ2-3; 9 nucleotides match TRBD1. The germline gives CDR1 ENHRY, CDR2 SYGVKD. Trimming cost V 0 bases and J 3 bases; bases outside gene matches: 4. The CDR3 totals 16 residues. The CDR3 DNA reads as TGTGCCATCAGTGAGTCGGGGACAGGGTTTACAGATACGCAGTATTTT. Amino acids: CAISESGTGFTDTQYF.

The chain recombines TRBV15 with TRBJ2-7; 9 bases match TRBD1. The CDR3 is 14 amino acids. Germline-derived CDR1 and CDR2 are LNHNV and YYDKDF (reference sequence). The ends lost 2 bases at V and 5 bases at J; junction bases unmatched: 4. This chain's CDR3 is CATSRPGQGNEQYF. The CDR3 DNA reads as TGTGCCACCAGCAGACCGGGACAGGGAAACGAGCAGTACTTC. The variable domain in full, completed from reference TRBV15 and TRBJ2-7, reads DAMVIQNPRYQVTQFGKPVTLSCSQTLNHNVMYWYQQKSSQAPKLLFHYYDKDFNNEADTPDNFQSRRPNTSFCFLDIRSPGLGDTAMYLCATSRPGQGNEQYFGPGTRLTVT.

This clonotype was found a few times. This chain links TRBV6-1 with TRBJ2-7; no clear D. CDR3 length: 12 amino acids. V was cut by 5 bases and J by 3 bases, with 8 bases left in between. Germline CDR1 MNHNS, CDR2 SASEGT. The CDR3 DNA is TGTGCCAGCAGTTCACAGAGCTACGAGCAGTACGTC. It yields the protein CASSSQSYEQYV.

In its sample, this clonotype was seen a few times. V usage is TRBV20-1 and J usage is TRBJ2-1, with 12 bases identical to TRBD1. The CDR3 extends over 13 amino acids. V trimming: 4 bases; J trimming: 10 bases; junction bases outside the gene matches: 5. Per the germline V gene, CDR1 is DFQATT and CDR2 is SNEGSKA (reference sequence). CDR3 residues: CSATGTGGFEQFF. DNA for the CDR3: TGCAGTGCTACCGGGACAGGGGGCTTCGAGCAGTTCTTC.

This clonotype was recorded many times. The gene calls are TRBV12-3 or TRBV12-4 and TRBJ2-1, with 9 bases that match TRBD1. The ends lost 4 bases at V and 8 bases at J; junction bases unmatched: 9. The CDR3 totals 15 residues. Written as DNA, the CDR3 is TGTGCCAGCAGTTCCGGGACAGGGTCGTTGGATGAGCAGTTCTTC. This codes for CASSSGTGSLDEQFF.

The J gene is TRBJ2-3, the V gene TRBV6-5; 7 bases agree with TRBD2. The CDR3 is 16 residues long. Trimming took 7 bases from V and 3 from J; bases not matched to a gene: 13. Germline CDR1 MNHEY, CDR2 SVGAGI. CDR3 bases: TGTGCCAGCATTCTCACTGGGGGGGACGAGACAGATACGCAGTATTTT. This gives the protein CASILTGGDETDTQYF.

This rearrangement joins TRBV10-3 to TRBJ2-1, with D unresolved. The germline V and J ends were trimmed by 1 base and 5 bases, with 9 bases remaining between them. Per germline, CDR1 ENHRY and CDR2 SYGVKD. The length of the CDR3 is 14 residues. The CDR3 loop is CAISEYGSNNEQFF. The CDR3, as DNA: TGTGCCATCAGTGAGTATGGCAGCAACAATGAGCAGTTCTTC.

Many counts were recorded for this clonotype. This chain uses TRBV3-1 with TRBJ1-4; perhaps TRBD1 as D (5 bases). This CDR3 is built from 15 residues. In germline, CDR1 is LGHDT, CDR2 YNNKEL (reference sequence). The V gene lost 4 bases and the J gene lost 3 bases, with 12 bases spanning the gap. In nucleotides, the CDR3 is TGTGCCAGCAGCCCCGCTCTGGGGGCTAATGAAAAACTGTTTTTT. The encoded protein is CASSPALGANEKLFF.

The chain employs TRBV14 and TRBJ2-3; 10 bases agree with TRBD1. The V segment lost 6 bases and the J segment 0 bases; nucleotides outside the gene matches: 3. Germline values: CDR1 SGHDN, CDR2 FVKESK. The length of the CDR3 is 15 residues. CDR3 coding DNA: TGTGCCAGCAGAGGACAGGGGGGAAGCACAGATACGCAGTATTTT. It is translated as CASRGQGGSTDTQYF. Full variable domain (outside the CDR3, taken from reference TRBV14 and TRBJ2-3): EAGVTQFPSHSVIEKGQTVTLRCDPISGHDNLYWYRRVMGKEIKFLLHFVKESKQDESGMPNNRFLAERTGGTYSTLKVQPAELEDSGVYFCASRGQGGSTDTQYFGPGTRLTVL.

This clonotype occurred a few times. The V call is TRBV3-1, the J call TRBJ2-1; possibly TRBD2 for D (5 bases). The CDR3 is 14 residues long. V was trimmed by 1 base and J by 3 bases, leaving 7 bases between them. The germline V gene encodes CDR1 LGHDT and CDR2 YNNKEL (reference sequence). The CDR3 DNA reads as TGTGCCAGCAGCCAAGGACTAATCTACAATGAGCAGTTCTTC. Amino acids: CASSQGLIYNEQFF.

The V and J genes are TRBV7-9 and TRBJ2-6; 7 bases match TRBD1. The CDR3 loop spans 15 amino acids. Trimming cost V 4 bases and J 4 bases; bases outside gene matches: 4. From germline, CDR1 is SEHNR and CDR2 FQNEAQ (reference sequence). This CDR3 is CASSYRGRGANVLTF. The CDR3, as DNA: TGTGCCAGCAGCTACAGGGGAAGGGGGGCCAACGTCCTGACTTTC. The full variable domain, in which reference TRBV7-9 and TRBJ2-6 provide the parts outside the CDR3, is DTGVSQNPRHKITKRGQNVTFRCDPISEHNRLYWYRQTLGQGPEFLTYFQNEAQLEKSRLLSDRFSAERPKGSFSTLEIQRTEQGDSAMYLCASSYRGRGANVLTFGAGSRLTVL.